This entry features one T cell receptor beta chain sequence. Sequenced by immunoSEQ multiplex PCR; TCRdb stores in-frame clones only, minus some. The sample includes about 330,000 clones, around 85% of them seen just once. The CDR3 loop spans 16 amino acids. Between the trimmed V and J ends, which lost 4 bases and 5 bases, there was a span of 17 bases. From germline, CDR1 is MNHEY and CDR2 SVGAGI. This sample is drawn from a study of blood T cell repertoires in COVID-19. The sequenced sample consisted of peripheral blood. The chain has TRBV6-5 and TRBJ1-4; D is possibly TRBD1 (6 bases). The clonotype originates from a human donor in a cohort sampled during active COVID-19. In DNA, the CDR3 is TGTGCCAGCAGTTCCGATACGGACAGTATCAATGAAAAACTGTTTTTT. Encoded protein: CASSSDTDSINEKLFF.